This TCR beta chain was recovered during a study of beta chain features in type 1 diabetes. Regarding the study as a whole: Shorter templates may be favored by PCR, equally so in patients and controls.

Germline assignment: CDR1 SGHAT and CDR2 FQNNGV. This CDR3 spans 16 amino acids. The V and J ends lost 2 bases and 4 bases respectively, with 12 bases between them. It was via CD45RO/CCR7/CD25/CD127/CD95/CD27 that CD4+ naive, central memory, regulatory and stem cell-like memory cells were sorted. Reverse transcription of all isolated RNA meant that expressed TCRB transcripts were sequenced. The method was immunoSEQ multiplex PCR; TCRdb's version includes in-frame clones alone and lacks a portion of them. The sample records approximately 140,000 clones, roughly 9.3% being singletons. A few counts support this clone. The antigen is not known.

The chain uses TRBV11-2 and TRBJ1-6, with no clear D. The sample taken for sequencing was central memory CD4+ T cells from blood. This clonotype was sampled from a woman aged 35 to 49 in good health. The CDR3 loop reads CASSLQRALYNSPLHF. The CDR3 DNA reads as TGTGCCAGCAGCTTACAAAGAGCCCTATATAATTCACCCCTCCACTTT.